The 9 T cell receptor beta chains reported below all come from one sample, sequenced in a study of cytomegalovirus exposure and HLA in healthy donors. PCR used 60 Vbeta primers and 13 Jbeta primers. Measured with immunoSEQ multiplex PCR; TCRdb has only the in-frame clones, and not every one. This sample has about 160,000 clones, with approximately 76% found just once. Sequenced input: PBMCs. All receptors derive from a man aged 55-75 years in good health and CMV-seronegative.

This sequence joins TRBV7-9 and TRBJ2-4; 7 bases line up with TRBD2. Germline values: CDR1 SEHNR, CDR2 FQNEAQ (reference sequence). The CDR3 is 16 residues long. V dropped 1 base and J dropped 0; count of bases not matched to a gene: 3. CDR3 loop: CASSLEAGLAKNIQYF. The DNA for the CDR3 is TGTGCCAGCAGCTTAGAAGCGGGGCTAGCCAAAAACATTCAGTACTTC.

The V call is TRBV9, the J call TRBJ2-1; TRBD2 is a possible D gene (6 bases). CDR1 SGDLS and CDR2 YYNGEE come from the germline V gene. Trimming removed 4 bases at V and 4 bases at J, with 15 bases between. The CDR3 is 15 residues long. The CDR3 loop reads CASSSSGTGYNEQFF. The CDR3 coding sequence is TGTGCCAGCAGCTCCTCCGGGACTGGGTACAATGAGCAGTTCTTC.

The V and J genes are TRBV21-1 and TRBJ2-7; the D call TRBD2 from the table was never checked on the DNA. TRBV21-1 is classified as a pseudogene. The CDR3 extends over 18 amino acids. The DNA of the CDR3 is TGTGCCAGCAGCAAAGCAGCCGGGACTAGCGGGGGGCCCCACGAGCAGTACTTC. Translated: CASSKAAGTSGGPHEQYF.

This clone was counted between two and nine times. This chain connects TRBV7-2 to TRBJ2-5, with 12 nucleotides matching TRBD2. The CDR3 has 17 residues. Germline loops: CDR1 SGHTA, CDR2 FQGNSA. V shed 1 base, J shed 5 bases, and the junction held 8 bases outside the gene matches. The CDR3 DNA reads as TGTGCCAGCAGCTTAGGAGCTAGCGGGAGGGCCCGGGAGACCCAGTACTTC. Encoded protein: CASSLGASGRARETQYF. The entire variable domain, with the rest obtained from reference TRBV7-2 and TRBJ2-5, is as follows: GAGVSQSPSNKVTEKGKDVELRCDPISGHTALYWYRQSLGQGLEFLIYFQGNSAPDKSGLPSDRFSAERTGGSVSTLTIQRTQQEDSAVYLCASSLGASGRARETQYFGPGTRLLVL.

In this sample, this clone turned up once. This chain links TRBV5-1 with TRBJ1-2, with 9 bases that match TRBD1. Trimming removed 3 bases from V and 6 bases from J; junction bases left unmatched: 9. The CDR3 runs 15 residues. Germline loops: CDR1 SGHRS, CDR2 YFSETQ. The CDR3 DNA reads as TGCGCCAGCAGCTACCCGGGACAGGGTTTTGATGGCTACACCTTC. Its protein is CASSYPGQGFDGYTF.

This clone was seen once. The V gene is TRBV18, the J gene TRBJ2-3, with 15 bases fitting TRBD2. Germline V CDR1 and CDR2: KGHSH, LQKENI. CDR3 length: 17 amino acids. V shed 4 bases, J shed 3 bases, and the junction held 5 bases outside the gene matches. CDR3 sequence: CASSLRTSGRATDTQYF. CDR3 nucleotides: TGTGCCAGCTCACTACGGACTAGCGGGAGGGCTACAGATACGCAGTATTTT.

The chain uses TRBV13 and TRBJ2-3; possibly TRBD2 for D (7 bases). The CDR3 is 16 residues long. Germline V gene sequence: CDR1 PRHDT, CDR2 FYEKMQ (reference sequence). V dropped 3 bases and J dropped 3 bases, with 16 bases sitting between them. The CDR3 coding sequence is TGTGCCAGCAGCTTTACCGGGGGGCGAACAACAGATACGCAGTATTTT. It codes for CASSFTGGRTTDTQYF.

The chain carries TRBV27 and TRBJ2-2, with 9 bases lining up with TRBD2. Germline assignment: CDR1 MNHEY and CDR2 SMNVEV (reference sequence). CDR3 length: 17 amino acids. The trim removed 3 bases at V and 4 bases at J, leaving 9 bases unmatched. The DNA of the CDR3 is TGTGCCAGCAGTTTGTCCATAGCGGGAGCGGGCACCGGGGAGCTGTTTTTT. Its translation: CASSLSIAGAGTGELFF.

This clone was seen a handful of times. The gene calls are TRBV5-4 and TRBJ2-5; D may be TRBD2 (5 bases). This CDR3 comprises 14 residues. Trimming left V 2 bases short and J 5 bases short, with 13 bases between. Germline-derived CDR1 and CDR2 are SGHNT and YYREEE (reference sequence). CDR3 sequence (DNA): TGTGCCAGCAGCTTTTCGGGGTCCAGGGAGACCCAGTACTTC. Amino acids: CASSFSGSRETQYF.